The present T cell receptor (beta chain) was sequenced within a study of blood T cell repertoires in COVID-19. CDR1 and CDR2 (germline): LGHDT, YNNKEL (reference sequence). V lost 6 bases and J lost 3; bases outside the gene matches: 6. This CDR3 has 15 amino acids. Per the authors' pipeline: Amplified reference gene primers provided the basis for estimating nucleated cell counts. Data came from immunoSEQ multiplex PCR; TCRdb stores just in-frame clones and leaves some out. D and trimming were read from the DNA, whereas the V and J calls and clone size are those reported in that table. The sample lists around 75,000 clones, 75% to 85% seen once, with about 5% in the top ten.

The receptor was derived from a woman older than 75 with active or convalescent COVID-19. Sequencing input: peripheral blood. The rearrangement joins TRBV3-1 (or the pseudogene TRBV3-2) to TRBJ2-7, with TRBD2 matching over 12 bases. The CDR3 spells CASRLRLAGVYEQYF. Here the CDR3 DNA reads TGTGCCAGCAGACTCCGACTAGCGGGAGTCTACGAGCAGTACTTC.